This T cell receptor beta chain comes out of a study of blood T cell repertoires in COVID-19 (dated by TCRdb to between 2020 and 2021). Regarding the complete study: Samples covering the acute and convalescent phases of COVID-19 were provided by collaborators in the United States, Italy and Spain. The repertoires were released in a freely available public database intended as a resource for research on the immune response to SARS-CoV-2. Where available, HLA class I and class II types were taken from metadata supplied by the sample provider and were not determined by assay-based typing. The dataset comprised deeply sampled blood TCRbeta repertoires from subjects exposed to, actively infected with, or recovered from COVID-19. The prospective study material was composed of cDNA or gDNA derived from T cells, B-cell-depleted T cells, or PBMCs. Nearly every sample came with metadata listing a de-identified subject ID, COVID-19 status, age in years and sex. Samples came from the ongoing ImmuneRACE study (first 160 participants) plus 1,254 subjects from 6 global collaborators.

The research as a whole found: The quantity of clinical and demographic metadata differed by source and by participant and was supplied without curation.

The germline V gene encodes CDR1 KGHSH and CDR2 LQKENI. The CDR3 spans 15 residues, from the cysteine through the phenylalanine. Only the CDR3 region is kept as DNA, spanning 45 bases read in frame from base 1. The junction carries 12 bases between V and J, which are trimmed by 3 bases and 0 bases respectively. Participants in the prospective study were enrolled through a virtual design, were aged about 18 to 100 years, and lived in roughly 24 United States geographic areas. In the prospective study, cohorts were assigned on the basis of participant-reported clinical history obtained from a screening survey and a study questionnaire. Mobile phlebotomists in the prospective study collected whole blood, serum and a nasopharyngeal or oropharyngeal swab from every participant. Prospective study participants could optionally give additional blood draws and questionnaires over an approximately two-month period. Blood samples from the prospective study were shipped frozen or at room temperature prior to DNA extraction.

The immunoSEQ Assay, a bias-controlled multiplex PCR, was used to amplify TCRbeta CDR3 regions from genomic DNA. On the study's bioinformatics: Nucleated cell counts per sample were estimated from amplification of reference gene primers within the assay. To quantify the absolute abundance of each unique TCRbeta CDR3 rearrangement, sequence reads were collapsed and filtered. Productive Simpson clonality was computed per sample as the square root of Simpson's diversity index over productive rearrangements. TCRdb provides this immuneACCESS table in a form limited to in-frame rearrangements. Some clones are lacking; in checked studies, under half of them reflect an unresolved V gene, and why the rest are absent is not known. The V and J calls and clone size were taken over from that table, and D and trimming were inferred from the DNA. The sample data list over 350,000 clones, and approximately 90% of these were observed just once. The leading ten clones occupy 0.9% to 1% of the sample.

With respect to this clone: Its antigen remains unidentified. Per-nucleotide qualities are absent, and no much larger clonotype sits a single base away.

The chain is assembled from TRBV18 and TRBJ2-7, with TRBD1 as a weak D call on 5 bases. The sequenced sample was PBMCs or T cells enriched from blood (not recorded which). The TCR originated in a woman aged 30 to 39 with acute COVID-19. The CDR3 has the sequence CASSPELGLSYEQYF. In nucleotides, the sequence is TGTGCCAGCTCACCGGAGTTGGGGCTCTCCTACGAGCAGTACTTC.